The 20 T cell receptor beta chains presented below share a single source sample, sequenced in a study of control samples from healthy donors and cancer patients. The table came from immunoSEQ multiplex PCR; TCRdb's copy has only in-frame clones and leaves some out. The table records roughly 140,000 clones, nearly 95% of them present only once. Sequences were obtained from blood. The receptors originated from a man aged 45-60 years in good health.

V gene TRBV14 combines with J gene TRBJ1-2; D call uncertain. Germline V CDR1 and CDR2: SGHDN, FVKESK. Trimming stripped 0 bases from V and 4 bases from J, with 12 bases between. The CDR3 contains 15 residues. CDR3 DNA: TGTGCCAGCAGCCAAGATCACCAGGCTTTCTATGGCTACACCTTC. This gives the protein CASSQDHQAFYGYTF.

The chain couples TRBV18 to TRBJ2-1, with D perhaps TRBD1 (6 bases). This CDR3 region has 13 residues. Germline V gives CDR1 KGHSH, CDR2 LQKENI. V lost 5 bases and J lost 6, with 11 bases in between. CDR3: CASSAGQSNEQFF. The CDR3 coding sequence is TGTGCCAGCTCAGCAGGACAGAGCAATGAGCAGTTCTTC.

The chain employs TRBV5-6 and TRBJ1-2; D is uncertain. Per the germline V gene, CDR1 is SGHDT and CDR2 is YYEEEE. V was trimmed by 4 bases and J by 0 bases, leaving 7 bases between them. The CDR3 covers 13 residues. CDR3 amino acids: CASSPVTNYGYTF. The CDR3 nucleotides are TGTGCCAGCAGCCCAGTTACTAACTATGGCTACACCTTC. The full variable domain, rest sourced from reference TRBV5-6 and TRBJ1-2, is DAGVTQSPTHLIKTRGQQVTLRCSPKSGHDTVSWYQQALGQGPQFIFQYYEEEERQRGNFPDRFSGHQFPNYSSELNVNALLLGDSALYLCASSPVTNYGYTFGSGTRLTVV.

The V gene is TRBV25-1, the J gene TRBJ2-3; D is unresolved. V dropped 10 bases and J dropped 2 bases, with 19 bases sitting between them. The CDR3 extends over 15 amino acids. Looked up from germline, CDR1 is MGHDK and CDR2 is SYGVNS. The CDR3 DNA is TGTGCCACCTCAGATCCGACATCATACACAGATACGCAGTATTTT. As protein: CATSDPTSYTDTQYF. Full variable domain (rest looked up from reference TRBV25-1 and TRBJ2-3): EADIYQTPRYLVIGTGKKITLECSQTMGHDKMYWYQQDPGMELHLIHYSYGVNSTEKGDLSSESTVSRIRTEHFPLTLESARPSHTSQYLCATSDPTSYTDTQYFGPGTRLTVL.

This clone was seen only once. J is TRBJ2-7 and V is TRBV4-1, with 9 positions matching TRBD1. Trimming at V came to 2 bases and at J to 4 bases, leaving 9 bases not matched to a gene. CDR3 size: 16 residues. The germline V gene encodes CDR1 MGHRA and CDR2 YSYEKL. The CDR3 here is CASSQFEGQGFYEQYF. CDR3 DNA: TGCGCCAGCAGCCAATTTGAGGGACAGGGATTTTACGAGCAGTACTTC.

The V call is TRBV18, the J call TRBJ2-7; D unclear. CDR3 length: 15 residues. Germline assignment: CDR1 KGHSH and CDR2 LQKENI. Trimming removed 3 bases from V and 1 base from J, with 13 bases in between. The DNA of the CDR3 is TGTGCCAGCTCACCCTCTACCGGGTATTCCTACGAGCAGTACTTC. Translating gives CASSPSTGYSYEQYF.

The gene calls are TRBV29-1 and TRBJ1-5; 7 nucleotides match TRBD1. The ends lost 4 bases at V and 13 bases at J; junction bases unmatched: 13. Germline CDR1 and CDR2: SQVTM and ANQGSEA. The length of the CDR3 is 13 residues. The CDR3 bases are TGCAGCGTTGCTTTGAGAATCGGACAGGAACAGCATTTT. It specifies CSVALRIGQEQHF.

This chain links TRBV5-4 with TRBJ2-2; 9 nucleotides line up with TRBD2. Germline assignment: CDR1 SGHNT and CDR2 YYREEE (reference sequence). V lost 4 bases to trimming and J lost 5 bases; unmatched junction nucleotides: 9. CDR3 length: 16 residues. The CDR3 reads CASSPGGTSTTGELFF. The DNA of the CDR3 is TGTGCCAGCAGCCCGGGGGGGACTAGCACAACCGGGGAGCTGTTTTTT.

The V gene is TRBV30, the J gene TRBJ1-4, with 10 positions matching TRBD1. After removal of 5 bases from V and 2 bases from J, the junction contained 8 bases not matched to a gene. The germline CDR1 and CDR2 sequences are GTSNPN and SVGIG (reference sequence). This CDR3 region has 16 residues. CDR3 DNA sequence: TGTGCCTGGGGGAGACAGGGGGCAGGGACTAATGAAAAACTGTTTTTT. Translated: CAWGRQGAGTNEKLFF.

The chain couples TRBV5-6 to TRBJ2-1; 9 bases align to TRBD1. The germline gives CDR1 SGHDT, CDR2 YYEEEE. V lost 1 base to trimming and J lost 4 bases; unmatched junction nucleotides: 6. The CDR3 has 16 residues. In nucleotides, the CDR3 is TGTGCCAGCAGCTTGACAGGGGGCATCCGGTACAATGAGCAGTTCTTC. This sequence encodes CASSLTGGIRYNEQFF.

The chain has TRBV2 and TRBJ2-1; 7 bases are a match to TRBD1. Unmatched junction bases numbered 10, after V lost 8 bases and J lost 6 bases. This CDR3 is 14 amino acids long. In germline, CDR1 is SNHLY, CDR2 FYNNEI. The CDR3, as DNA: TGTGCCAGCTCTGGGGGCAGGGGGAGCAATGAGCAGTTCTTC. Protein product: CASSGGRGSNEQFF.

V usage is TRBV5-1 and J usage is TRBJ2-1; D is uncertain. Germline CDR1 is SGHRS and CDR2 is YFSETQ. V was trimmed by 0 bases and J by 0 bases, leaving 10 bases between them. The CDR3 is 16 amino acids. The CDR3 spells CASSLEGTVSYNEQFF. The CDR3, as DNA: TGCGCCAGCAGCTTGGAGGGCACCGTCTCCTACAATGAGCAGTTCTTC.

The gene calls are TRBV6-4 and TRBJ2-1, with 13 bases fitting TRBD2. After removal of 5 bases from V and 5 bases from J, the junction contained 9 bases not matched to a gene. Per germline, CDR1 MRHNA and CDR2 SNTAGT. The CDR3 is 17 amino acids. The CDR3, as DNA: TGTGCCAGCAGTCTAATAACTAGCGGGAGGGAAGACAATGAGCAGTTCTTC. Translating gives CASSLITSGREDNEQFF.

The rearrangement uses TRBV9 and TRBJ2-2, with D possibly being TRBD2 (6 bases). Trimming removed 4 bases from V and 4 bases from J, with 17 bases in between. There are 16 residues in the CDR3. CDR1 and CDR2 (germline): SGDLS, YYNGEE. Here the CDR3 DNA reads TGTGCCAGCAGCCCTCTAGGAGGGCCGAGCACCGGGGAGCTGTTTTTT. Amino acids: CASSPLGGPSTGELFF.

The CDR3: CASSLVQGGFEQYF. For the CDR3, the DNA is TGCGCCAGCAGCTTGGTTCAGGGAGGATTCGAGCAGTACTTC. V is TRBV5-1 and J is TRBJ2-7; TRBD2 might be the D (6 bases). This CDR3 is built from 14 residues. Between the trimmed V and J ends, which lost 0 bases and 6 bases, there was a span of 13 bases. The germline V gene encodes CDR1 SGHRS and CDR2 YFSETQ.

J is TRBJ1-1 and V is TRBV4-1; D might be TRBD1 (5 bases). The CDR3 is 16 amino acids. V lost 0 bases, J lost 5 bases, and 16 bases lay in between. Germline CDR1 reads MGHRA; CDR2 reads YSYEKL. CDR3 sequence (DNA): TGCGCCAGCAGCCAAGAAGTGGGCAGGGAGAAGACTGAAGCTTTCTTT. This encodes CASSQEVGREKTEAFF.

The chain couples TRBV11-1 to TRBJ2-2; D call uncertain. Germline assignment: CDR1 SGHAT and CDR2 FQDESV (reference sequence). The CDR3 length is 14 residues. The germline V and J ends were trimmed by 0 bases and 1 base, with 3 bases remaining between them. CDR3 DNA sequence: TGTGCCAGCAGCTTAGCGAGGAACACCGGGGAGCTGTTTTTT. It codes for CASSLARNTGELFF.

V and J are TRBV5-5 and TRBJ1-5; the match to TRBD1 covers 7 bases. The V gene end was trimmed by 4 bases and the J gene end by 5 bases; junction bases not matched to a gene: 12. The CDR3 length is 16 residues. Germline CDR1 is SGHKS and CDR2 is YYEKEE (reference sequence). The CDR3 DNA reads TGTGCCAGCAGCCCCTATGGGAGCAGGGGGGATCAGCCCCAGCATTTT. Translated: CASSPYGSRGDQPQHF.

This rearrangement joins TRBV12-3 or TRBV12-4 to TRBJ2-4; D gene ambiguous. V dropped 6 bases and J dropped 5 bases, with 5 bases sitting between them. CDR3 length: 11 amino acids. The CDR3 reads CASSPQNIQYF. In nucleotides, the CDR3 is TGTGCCAGCAGCCCACAAAACATTCAGTACTTC.

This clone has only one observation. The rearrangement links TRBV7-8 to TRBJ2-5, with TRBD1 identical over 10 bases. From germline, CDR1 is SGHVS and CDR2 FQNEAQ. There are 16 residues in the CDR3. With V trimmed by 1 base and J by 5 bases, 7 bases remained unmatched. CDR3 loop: CASSLDRQGARETQYF. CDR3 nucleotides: TGTGCCAGCAGCTTAGATAGACAGGGGGCGCGGGAGACCCAGTACTTC.